A selection of T cell receptor beta chains follows, all from one sample in a study of human T cells and chemical hapten exposure. TCRdb redid the calling of the RACE reads with MiXCR, one entry per CDR3 protein. The table has 85,000 or so distinct CDR3 sequences, about 10% seen once; the top ten hold roughly 4.2%. The sample consisted of whole blood, taken in connection with sensitization to the hapten diphenylcyclopropenone (DPC). These receptors all stem from a woman aged 50 to 60 with alopecia areata. Some clones in this sample may be carry-over from other donors' samples. Each CDR3 is given without its conserved first and last residue. A D gene is named only where the DNA matches it firmly.

TRBJ1-1	-	TRBV11-2	ASSLGSWNTEAF
TRBJ1-2	-	TRBV18	ASSPPGAYGYT
TRBJ2-1	TRBD2	TRBV29-1	SVDPSGRRGEQF
TRBJ2-7	-	TRBV4-3	ASSQTPGSLTYEQY
TRBJ2-3	TRBD2	TRBV5-1	ASSLAGLAGEGTDTQY
TRBJ2-2	-	TRBV6-1	ASSPADAGRTGELF
TRBJ1-1	TRBD1	TRBV7-9	ASSLGQAQKAF
TRBJ2-2	TRBD2	TRBV12-3/TRBV12-4	ASSGRRLAGPGELF
TRBJ2-7	-	TRBV6-2/TRBV6-3	ASSYEGFEQY
TRBJ1-2	TRBD1	TRBV14	ASSLTGGLYGYT
TRBJ2-7	TRBD2	TRBV11-2	ASSLKLLAGFSYEQY
TRBJ2-3	TRBD1	TRBV4-2	ASSPVGQRTDTQY
TRBJ2-5	-	TRBV3-1	ASSQDTTRSETQY
TRBJ2-6	-	TRBV27	ASKYARSGANVLT
TRBJ1-1	-	TRBV5-5	ASSSPLIWAEAF
TRBJ2-2	-	TRBV3-1	ASSLLTVGTGELF
TRBJ2-2	-	TRBV6-2/TRBV6-3	ASTRTPNTGELF
TRBJ2-1	TRBD1	TRBV5-1	ASSFSSTGAGEQF
TRBJ1-4	-	TRBV3-1	ASSHRQQSNEKLF
TRBJ1-3	-	TRBV29-1	SVHLGGNTIY
TRBJ2-3	-	TRBV2	ASSDLRWGDRNSPAQY
TRBJ1-4	TRBD1	TRBV3-1	ASTPRTGSNEKLF
TRBJ2-1	TRBD1	TRBV5-4	ASSLTGYEQF
TRBJ2-5	TRBD2	TRBV20-1	SASTSEVTQY
TRBJ1-2	TRBD1	TRBV6-2/TRBV6-3	ASSSWTGGDYGYT
TRBJ2-2	-	TRBV5-6	ASSLVPGELF
TRBJ1-2	-	TRBV11-1	ASSFRSNYGYT
TRBJ2-1	TRBD1	TRBV20-1	SARGQAGSNEQF
TRBJ2-5	-	TRBV19	ASSTAAKQTQY
TRBJ2-5	-	TRBV27	ASSPTPTGETQY
TRBJ1-5	-	TRBV30	AWRATGNQPQH
TRBJ2-2	-	TRBV14	ASSRPGKNTGELF
TRBJ1-1	-	TRBV12-3/TRBV12-4	ASSFRGLMTEAF
TRBJ2-7	-	TRBV20-1	SAGDDSRVYEQY
TRBJ1-1	TRBD1	TRBV4-3	AGSQGVTLPNTEAF
TRBJ2-7	-	TRBV28	ASRGLERVYEQY
TRBJ1-5	-	TRBV6-6	ASSYSTGNQPQH
TRBJ1-5	TRBD1	TRBV25-1	ASSALRSGQEGQPQH
TRBJ2-1	TRBD2	TRBV6-6	ASIGGVAGNSANEQF
TRBJ1-4	-	TRBV12-3/TRBV12-4	ASSFIVQGREKLF
TRBJ2-5	TRBD2	TRBV29-1	SPGGVSETQY
TRBJ2-3	-	TRBV10-1	ASSESRHTQY
TRBJ2-7	-	TRBV3-1	ASSRGPPPGYEQY
TRBJ1-1	-	TRBV18	ASSSSGNTEAF
TRBJ2-2	-	TRBV2	ASMREVITGELF
TRBJ2-3	-	TRBV2	ASSRGTLPGLDTQY
TRBJ2-3	-	TRBV4-3	ASSLSSGLSTDTQY
TRBJ1-1	TRBD1	TRBV6-5	ASRRPQGVLHTEAF
TRBJ1-2	-	TRBV19	ASSTSGPFRANGYT
TRBJ2-7	TRBD1	TRBV3-1	ASSQGSRQGPYEQY
TRBJ2-1	-	TRBV5-4	ASSILVGGNEQF
TRBJ2-6	-	TRBV18	ASSREPSSGANVLT
TRBJ1-5	-	TRBV19	ASSIAQPSNQPQH
TRBJ2-7	-	TRBV20-1	SARRPEPPYEQY